This T cell receptor (beta chain) was sequenced during a study of blood T cell repertoires in COVID-19. Clones were sequenced by immunoSEQ multiplex PCR, and TCRdb holds only the in-frame ones, with some missing. The data contain 40,000 or so clones, 85% to 90% of them singletons. CDR1 is LGHDT, CDR2 YNNKEL, per germline (reference sequence). The CDR3 is 16 amino acids. V trimming: 4 bases; J trimming: 7 bases; junction bases outside the gene matches: 7. Specimen: peripheral blood. V and J are TRBV3-1 (or the pseudogene TRBV3-2) and TRBJ2-1, with 13 bases matching TRBD2. The TCR was taken from a man aged 50 to 59 with active COVID-19. The chain's CDR3 is CASSLLTSGGRNEQFF. In DNA, the CDR3 is TGTGCCAGCAGCCTGTTGACTAGCGGGGGGAGGAATGAGCAGTTCTTC.